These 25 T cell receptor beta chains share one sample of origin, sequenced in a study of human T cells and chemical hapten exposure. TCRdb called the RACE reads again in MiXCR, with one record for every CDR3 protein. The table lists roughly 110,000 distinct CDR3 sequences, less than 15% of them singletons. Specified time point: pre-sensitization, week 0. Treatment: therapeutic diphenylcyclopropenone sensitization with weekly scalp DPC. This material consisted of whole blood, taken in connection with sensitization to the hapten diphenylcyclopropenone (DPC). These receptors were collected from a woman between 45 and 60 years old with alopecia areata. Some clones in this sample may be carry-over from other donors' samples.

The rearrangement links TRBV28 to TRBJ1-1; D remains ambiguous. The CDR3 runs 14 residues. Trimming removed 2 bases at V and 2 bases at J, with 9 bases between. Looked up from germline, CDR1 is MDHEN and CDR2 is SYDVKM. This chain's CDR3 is CASSLEPTNTEAFF. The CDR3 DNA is TGTGCCAGCAGTTTAGAGCCAACCAACACTGAAGCTTTCTTT.

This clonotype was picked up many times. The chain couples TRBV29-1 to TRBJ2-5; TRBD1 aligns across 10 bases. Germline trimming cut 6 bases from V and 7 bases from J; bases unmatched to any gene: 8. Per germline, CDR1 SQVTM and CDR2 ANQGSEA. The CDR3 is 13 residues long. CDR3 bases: TGCAGCGTCGAGGGACAGGGGATTGTGACCCAGTACTTC. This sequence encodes CSVEGQGIVTQYF.

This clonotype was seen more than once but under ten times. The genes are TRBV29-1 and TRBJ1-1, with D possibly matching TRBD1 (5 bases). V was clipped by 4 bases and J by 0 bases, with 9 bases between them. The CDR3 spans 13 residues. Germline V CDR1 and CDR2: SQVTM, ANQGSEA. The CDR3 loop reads CSVVMTVNTEAFF. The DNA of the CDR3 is TGCAGCGTTGTCATGACAGTGAACACTGAAGCTTTCTTT.

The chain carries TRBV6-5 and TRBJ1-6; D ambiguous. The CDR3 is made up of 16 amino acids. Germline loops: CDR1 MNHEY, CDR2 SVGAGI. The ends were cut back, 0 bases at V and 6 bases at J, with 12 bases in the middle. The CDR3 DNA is TGTGCCAGCAGTTACTCGAGGGCGGCTCCTAATTCACCCCTCCACTTT. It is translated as CASSYSRAAPNSPLHF.

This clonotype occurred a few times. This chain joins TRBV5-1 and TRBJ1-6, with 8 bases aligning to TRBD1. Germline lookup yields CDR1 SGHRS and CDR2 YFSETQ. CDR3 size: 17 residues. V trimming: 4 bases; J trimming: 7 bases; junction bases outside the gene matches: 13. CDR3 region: CASSGGQALGKNSPLHF. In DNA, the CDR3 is TGCGCCAGCAGCGGGGGACAGGCCCTGGGTAAAAATTCACCCCTCCACTTT.

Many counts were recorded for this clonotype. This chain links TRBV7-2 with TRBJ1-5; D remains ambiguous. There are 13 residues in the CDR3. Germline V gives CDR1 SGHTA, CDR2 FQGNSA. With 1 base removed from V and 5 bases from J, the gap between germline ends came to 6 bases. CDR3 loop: CASSLDPDQPQHF. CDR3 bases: TGTGCCAGCAGCTTAGATCCCGATCAGCCCCAGCATTTT.

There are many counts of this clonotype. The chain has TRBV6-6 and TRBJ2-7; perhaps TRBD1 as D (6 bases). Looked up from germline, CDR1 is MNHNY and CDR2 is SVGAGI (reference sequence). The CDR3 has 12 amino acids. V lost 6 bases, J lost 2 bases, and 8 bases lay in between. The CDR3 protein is CASRTGTYEQYF. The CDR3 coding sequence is TGTGCCAGCAGAACAGGGACCTACGAGCAGTACTTC.

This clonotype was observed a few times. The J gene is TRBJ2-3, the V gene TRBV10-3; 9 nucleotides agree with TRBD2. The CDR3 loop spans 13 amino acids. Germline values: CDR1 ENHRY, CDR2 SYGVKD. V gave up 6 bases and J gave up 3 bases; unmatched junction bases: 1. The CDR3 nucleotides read TGTGCCATCAGGGGACTAGCAACAGATACGCAGTATTTT. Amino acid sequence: CAIRGLATDTQYF.

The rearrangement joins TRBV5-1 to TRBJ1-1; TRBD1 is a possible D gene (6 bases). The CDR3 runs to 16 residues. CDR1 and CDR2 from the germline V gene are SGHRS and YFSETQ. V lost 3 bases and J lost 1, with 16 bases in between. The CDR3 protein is CASSSTSTGANTEAFF. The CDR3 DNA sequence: TGCGCCAGCAGCTCGACTTCGACGGGGGCGAACACTGAAGCTTTCTTT. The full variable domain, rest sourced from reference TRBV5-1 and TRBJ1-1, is KAGVTQTPRYLIKTRGQQVTLSCSPISGHRSVSWYQQTPGQGLQFLFEYFSETQRNKGNFPGRFSGRQFSNSRSEMNVSTLELGDSALYLCASSSTSTGANTEAFFGQGTRLTVV.

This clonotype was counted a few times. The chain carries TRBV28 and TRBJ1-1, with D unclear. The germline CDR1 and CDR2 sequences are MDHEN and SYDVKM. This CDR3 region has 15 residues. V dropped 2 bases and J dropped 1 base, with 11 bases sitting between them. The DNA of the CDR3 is TGTGCCAGCAGTTTACCCCTCGGGGAGAACACTGAAGCTTTCTTT. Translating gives CASSLPLGENTEAFF.

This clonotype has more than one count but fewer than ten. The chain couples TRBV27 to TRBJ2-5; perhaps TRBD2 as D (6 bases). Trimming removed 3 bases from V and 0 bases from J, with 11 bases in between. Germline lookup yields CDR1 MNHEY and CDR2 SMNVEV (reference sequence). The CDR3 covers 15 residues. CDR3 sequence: CASSLLAENQETQYF. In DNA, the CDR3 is TGTGCCAGCAGTTTGTTAGCGGAAAACCAAGAGACCCAGTACTTC.

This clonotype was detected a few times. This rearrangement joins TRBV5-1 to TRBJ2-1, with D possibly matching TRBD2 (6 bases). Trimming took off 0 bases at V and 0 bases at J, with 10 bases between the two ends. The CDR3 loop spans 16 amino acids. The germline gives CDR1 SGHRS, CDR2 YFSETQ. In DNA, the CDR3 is TGCGCCAGCAGCTTGGTCGCGGGAAGCTCCTACAATGAGCAGTTCTTC. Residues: CASSLVAGSSYNEQFF.

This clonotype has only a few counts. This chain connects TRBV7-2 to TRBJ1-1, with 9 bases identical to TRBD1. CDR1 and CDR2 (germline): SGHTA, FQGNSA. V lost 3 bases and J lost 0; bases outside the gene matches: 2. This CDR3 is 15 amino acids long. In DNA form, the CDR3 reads TGTGCCAGCAGCTTCGACAGGGGGATGAACACTGAAGCTTTCTTT. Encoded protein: CASSFDRGMNTEAFF.

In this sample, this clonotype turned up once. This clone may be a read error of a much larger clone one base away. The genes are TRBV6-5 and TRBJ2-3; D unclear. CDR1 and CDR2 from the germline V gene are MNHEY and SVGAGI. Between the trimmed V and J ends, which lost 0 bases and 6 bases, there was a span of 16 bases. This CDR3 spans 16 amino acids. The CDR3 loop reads CASSYSMKGWPDTQYF. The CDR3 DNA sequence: TGTGCCAGCAGTTACTCGATGAAAGGTTGGCCGGATACGCAGTATTTT.

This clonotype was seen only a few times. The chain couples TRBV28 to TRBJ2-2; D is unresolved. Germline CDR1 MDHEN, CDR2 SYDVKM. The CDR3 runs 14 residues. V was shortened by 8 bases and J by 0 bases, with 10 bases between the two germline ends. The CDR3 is CASHAGSNTGELFF. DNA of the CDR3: TGTGCCAGCCACGCAGGATCGAACACCGGGGAGCTGTTTTTT.

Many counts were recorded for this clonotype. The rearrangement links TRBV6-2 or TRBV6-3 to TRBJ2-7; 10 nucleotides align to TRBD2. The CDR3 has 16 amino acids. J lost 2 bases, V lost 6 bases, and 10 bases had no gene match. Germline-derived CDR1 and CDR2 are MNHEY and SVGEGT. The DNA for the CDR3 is TGTGCCAGCAGCCTTCAACTAGCGGGGAGCCCCTACGAGCAGTACTTC. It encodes CASSLQLAGSPYEQYF.

CDR3 sequence (DNA): TGCGCCAGCAGCTTGGGCACCTCCCCGAGATTCACAGATACGCAGTATTTT. This codes for CASSLGTSPRFTDTQYF. The gene calls are TRBV5-1 and TRBJ2-3, with D hard to call. Germline V gene sequence: CDR1 SGHRS, CDR2 YFSETQ. The CDR3 totals 17 residues. The germline V and J ends were trimmed by 0 bases and 2 bases, with 16 bases remaining between them. The variable domain in full, with the rest retrieved from reference TRBV5-1 and TRBJ2-3, is KAGVTQTPRYLIKTRGQQVTLSCSPISGHRSVSWYQQTPGQGLQFLFEYFSETQRNKGNFPGRFSGRQFSNSRSEMNVSTLELGDSALYLCASSLGTSPRFTDTQYFGPGTRLTVL.

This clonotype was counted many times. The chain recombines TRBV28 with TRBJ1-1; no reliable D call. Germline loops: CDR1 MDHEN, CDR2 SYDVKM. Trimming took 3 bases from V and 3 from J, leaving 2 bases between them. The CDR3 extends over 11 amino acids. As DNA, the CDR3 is TGTGCCAGCAGTTTGCACACTGAAGCTTTCTTT. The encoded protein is CASSLHTEAFF.

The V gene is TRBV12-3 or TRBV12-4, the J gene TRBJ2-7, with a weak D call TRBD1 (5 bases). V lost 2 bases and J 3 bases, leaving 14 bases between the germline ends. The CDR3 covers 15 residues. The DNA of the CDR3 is TGTGCCAGCAGTTTATCTGAAAAGGGGTACTACGAGCAGTACTTC. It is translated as CASSLSEKGYYEQYF.

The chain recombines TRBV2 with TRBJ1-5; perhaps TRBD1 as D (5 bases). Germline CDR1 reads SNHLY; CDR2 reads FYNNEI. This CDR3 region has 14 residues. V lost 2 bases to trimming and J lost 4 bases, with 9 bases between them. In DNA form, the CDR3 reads TGTGCCAGCAGTGAACGACAGACGAATCAGCCCCAGCATTTT. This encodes CASSERQTNQPQHF.

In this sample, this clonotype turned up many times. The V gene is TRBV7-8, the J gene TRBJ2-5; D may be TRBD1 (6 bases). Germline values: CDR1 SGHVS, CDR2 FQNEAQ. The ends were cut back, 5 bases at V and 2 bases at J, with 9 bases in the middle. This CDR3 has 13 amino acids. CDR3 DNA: TGTGCCAGCAGCCCAGGGGTACAAGAGACCCAGTACTTC. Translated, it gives CASSPGVQETQYF.

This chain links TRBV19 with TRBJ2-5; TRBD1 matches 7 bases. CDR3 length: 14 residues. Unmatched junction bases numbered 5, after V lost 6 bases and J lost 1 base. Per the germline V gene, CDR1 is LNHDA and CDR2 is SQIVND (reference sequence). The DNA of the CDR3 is TGTGCCAGTAGCGTCCGGGACAGCCAAGAGACCCAGTACTTC. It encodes CASSVRDSQETQYF.

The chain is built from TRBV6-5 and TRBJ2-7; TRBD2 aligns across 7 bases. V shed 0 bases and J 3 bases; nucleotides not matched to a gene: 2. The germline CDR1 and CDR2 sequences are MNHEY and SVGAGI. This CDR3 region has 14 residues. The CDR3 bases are TGTGCCAGCAGTTACTCGGGGGAGGGCTACGAGCAGTACTTC. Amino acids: CASSYSGEGYEQYF.

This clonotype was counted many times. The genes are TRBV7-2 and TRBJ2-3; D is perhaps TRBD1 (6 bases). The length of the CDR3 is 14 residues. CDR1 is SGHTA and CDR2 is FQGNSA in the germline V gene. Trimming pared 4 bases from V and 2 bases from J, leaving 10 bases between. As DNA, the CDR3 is TGTGCCAGCAGCTGGAGGACAGCCACAGATACGCAGTATTTT. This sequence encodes CASSWRTATDTQYF.

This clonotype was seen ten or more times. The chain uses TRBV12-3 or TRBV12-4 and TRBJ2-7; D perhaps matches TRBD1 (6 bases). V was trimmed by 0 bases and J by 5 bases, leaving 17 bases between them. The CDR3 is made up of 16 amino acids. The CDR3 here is CASSLAVGGEMNEQYF. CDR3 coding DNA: TGTGCCAGCAGTTTAGCGGTAGGGGGAGAGATGAACGAGCAGTACTTC.